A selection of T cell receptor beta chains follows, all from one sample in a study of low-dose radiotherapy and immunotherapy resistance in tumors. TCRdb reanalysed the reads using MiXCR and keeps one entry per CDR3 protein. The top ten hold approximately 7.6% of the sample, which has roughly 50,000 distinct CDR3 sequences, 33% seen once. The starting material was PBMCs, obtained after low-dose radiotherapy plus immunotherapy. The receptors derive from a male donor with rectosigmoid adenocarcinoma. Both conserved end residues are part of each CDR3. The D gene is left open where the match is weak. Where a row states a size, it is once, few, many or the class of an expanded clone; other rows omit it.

TGCGCCAGCAGCTCCCTGGGTGGCGGGAACACCGGGGAGCTGTTTTTT CASSSLGGGNTGELFF few TRBV5-1 - TRBJ2-2
TGCAGTGCCCCGGAGAGGCAGAATGAGCAGTTCTTC CSAPERQNEQFF many TRBV20-1 - TRBJ2-1
TGCGCCAGCAGCTTGCAGGTCTCCGCGGGAGACTACGAGCAGTACTTC CASSLQVSAGDYEQYF - TRBV5-1 TRBD2 TRBJ2-7
TGTGCCAGCAGTTACTCACAAGAGGGGCGGCAGGGAACAGATACGCAGTATTTT CASSYSQEGRQGTDTQYF many TRBV6-2/TRBV6-3 - TRBJ2-3
TGTGCCAGTACGAGGGCGATGGGACAGTACCAAGAGACCCAGTACTTC CASTRAMGQYQETQYF many TRBV12-3/TRBV12-4 TRBD1 TRBJ2-5
TGCGCCAGCAGCTTCAGACAGGGGGCGGGCAATGAGCAGTTCTTC CASSFRQGAGNEQFF - TRBV5-1 TRBD1 TRBJ2-1
TGTGCCAGCAGCGTAGCCGGACAGGGGAACACTGAAGCTTTCTTT CASSVAGQGNTEAFF - TRBV9 TRBD1 TRBJ1-1
TGTGCCACCGCGACTAGCGGGAGTCCCACAGATACGCAGTATTTT CATATSGSPTDTQYF - TRBV24-1 TRBD2 TRBJ2-3
TGTGCCAGCAGCTTAAGGCTACGCGGGGGGGCCGCCTTGGAGGATACGCAGTATTTT CASSLRLRGGAALEDTQYF many TRBV7-6 TRBD2 TRBJ2-3
TGCAGCGCCTCTGGGGTGGGAAACACCATATATTTT CSASGVGNTIYF many TRBV29-1 - TRBJ1-3
TGTGCCAGCAGCCAAGGGGAGGACACTGAAGCTTTCTTT CASSQGEDTEAFF many TRBV3-1 - TRBJ1-1
TGTGCCAGCAGTCAGGACAGGGGATCTGGGGCCAACGTCCTGACTTTC CASSQDRGSGANVLTF many TRBV6-2/TRBV6-3 TRBD1 TRBJ2-6
TGTGCCAGCAGTTCCTGGACTAGCGGGGCTCACCAAGAGACCCAGTACTTC CASSSWTSGAHQETQYF few TRBV28 TRBD2 TRBJ2-5
TGCAGTGCTGTGGACAGTCTCTCCTACGAGCAGTACTTC CSAVDSLSYEQYF few TRBV20-1 - TRBJ2-7
TGTGCCAGCAGGCTAGTTAGGGGTTCCTACGAGCAGTACTTC CASRLVRGSYEQYF many TRBV28 - TRBJ2-7
TGTGCCAGCAGGATCTGGGGCTCAGATACGCAGTATTTT CASRIWGSDTQYF many TRBV12-3/TRBV12-4 - TRBJ2-3
TGCGCCAGCAGCGCCGGGACAGGGGGAGGAGATACGCAGTATTTT CASSAGTGGGDTQYF - TRBV4-1 TRBD1 TRBJ2-3
TGTGCCAGCAGTTTGACGGGACAGACCTACGAGCAGTACTTC CASSLTGQTYEQYF many TRBV6-6 TRBD1 TRBJ2-7
TGTGCCAGCAGTTACCTCCGGATTTACGAGCAGTACTTC CASSYLRIYEQYF many TRBV6-2/TRBV6-3 - TRBJ2-7
TGTGCCAGCTCTCCCAGTGGAGGCAATCAGCCCCAGCATTTT CASSPSGGNQPQHF - TRBV18 - TRBJ1-5
TGTGCCAGCAGTTCCGGGACGGAGGGCTACACCTTC CASSSGTEGYTF - TRBV7-6 - TRBJ1-2
TGTGCCAGCAGCCCCCCCGGACTAGCGGGCAGCACAGATACGCAGTATTTT CASSPPGLAGSTDTQYF many TRBV7-2 TRBD2 TRBJ2-3
TGTGCCAGCAGCTTAGCGACAGGGGCCTACACTGAAGCTTTCTTT CASSLATGAYTEAFF - TRBV7-9 TRBD1 TRBJ1-1
TGCGCCAGCAGCTTCGGGGGGACGAGCTCCTACGAGCAGTACTTC CASSFGGTSSYEQYF - TRBV5-1 TRBD2 TRBJ2-7